Each of the 11 T cell receptor beta chains below was sequenced from the same sample in a study of shared clonotypes between healthy human individuals. Profiling relied on immunoSEQ multiplex PCR, and the TCRdb table lists in-frame clones only, not all of them. The sample has some 1.4 million clones, roughly 96% seen once. Sequencing was done on a sample of naive CD4+ T cells sorted from blood. Subset reported: CD45RA+ positively selected. These receptors were taken from a man between 25 and 39 years old in good health.

This chain links TRBV5-6 with TRBJ2-5; TRBD2 matches at 15 bases. This CDR3 comprises 19 residues. Unmatched junction bases numbered 18, after V lost 7 bases and J lost 5 bases. Germline V lookup: CDR1 SGHDT, CDR2 YYEEEE. The CDR3 spells CASHQGLAGGLGAWETQYF. The CDR3 nucleotides are TGTGCCAGCCACCAGGGACTAGCGGGAGGTTTAGGGGCCTGGGAGACCCAGTACTTC.

The chain carries TRBV27 and TRBJ2-3; D not certain. The V end was cut by 3 bases, the J end by 0 bases, with 10 bases between. Looked up from germline, CDR1 is MNHEY and CDR2 is SMNVEV (reference sequence). This CDR3 has 15 amino acids. The CDR3 reads CASSLIGESTDTQYF. DNA for the CDR3: TGTGCCAGCAGTTTGATAGGCGAAAGCACAGATACGCAGTATTTT.

V gene TRBV4-1 combines with J gene TRBJ2-2; 8 bases fit TRBD1. Germline lookup yields CDR1 MGHRA and CDR2 YSYEKL. V was pared by 1 base and J by 4 bases, with 5 bases of the junction left unmatched. This CDR3 has 16 amino acids. CDR3 sequence: CASSQGQGLRTGELFF. The CDR3 nucleotides are TGCGCCAGCAGCCAAGGACAGGGGTTGCGCACCGGGGAGCTGTTTTTT.

Only one count was recorded for this clone. The rearrangement uses TRBV19 and TRBJ2-7; D unclear. The CDR3 has 15 amino acids. Trimming took off 1 base at V and 0 bases at J, with 10 bases between the two ends. Per the germline V gene, CDR1 is LNHDA and CDR2 is SQIVND (reference sequence). In nucleotides, the CDR3 is TGTGCCAGTAGTATAGTCCACACCGGCTCCTACGAGCAGTACTTC. Protein sequence: CASSIVHTGSYEQYF. Drawing the rest from reference TRBV19 and TRBJ2-7, the complete variable domain is DGGITQSPKYLFRKEGQNVTLSCEQNLNHDAMYWYRQDPGQGLRLIYYSQIVNDFQKGDIAEGYSVSREKKESFPLTVTSAQKNPTAFYLCASSIVHTGSYEQYFGPGTRLTVT.

V usage is TRBV7-9 and J usage is TRBJ2-3, with 12 bases matching TRBD2. The CDR3 totals 18 residues. V was clipped by 6 bases and J by 2 bases; unmatched bases: 12. Germline CDR1 and CDR2: SEHNR and FQNEAQ (reference sequence). CDR3 bases: TGTGCCAGCAGGTTAACTAGCGGGAGGCCCGGCGACACAGATACGCAGTATTTT. Encoded protein: CASRLTSGRPGDTDTQYF.

The chain combines TRBV5-1 with TRBJ2-7; 7 bases fit TRBD2. CDR1 is SGHRS, CDR2 YFSETQ, per germline. V lost 4 bases to trimming and J lost 3 bases; unmatched junction nucleotides: 13. CDR3 length equals 16 residues. The DNA for the CDR3 is TGCGCCAGCAGCGGAGACTACCAACGGGGGGTCTACGAGCAGTACTTC. This gives the protein CASSGDYQRGVYEQYF. The whole variable domain, filled in from reference TRBV5-1 and TRBJ2-7, reads KAGVTQTPRYLIKTRGQQVTLSCSPISGHRSVSWYQQTPGQGLQFLFEYFSETQRNKGNFPGRFSGRQFSNSRSEMNVSTLELGDSALYLCASSGDYQRGVYEQYFGPGTRLTVT.

This chain connects TRBV19 to TRBJ2-7, with TRBD1 as a possible D gene (6 bases). Germline CDR1 LNHDA, CDR2 SQIVND (reference sequence). Trimming removed 7 bases at V and 3 bases at J, with 19 bases between. CDR3 size: 15 residues. The CDR3 here is CASKPQGRGFYEQYF. CDR3 DNA: TGTGCCAGTAAGCCACAGGGACGAGGCTTCTACGAGCAGTACTTC.

This chain joins TRBV11-2 and TRBJ2-4, with a possible D match to TRBD1 (5 bases). CDR3 length: 15 amino acids. Germline CDR1 SGHAT, CDR2 FQNNGV. V lost 4 bases, J lost 6 bases, and 16 bases lay in between. CDR3 amino acids: CASSSSDWGGNIQYF. CDR3 nucleotides: TGTGCCAGCAGCTCGTCAGACTGGGGCGGAAACATTCAGTACTTC.

The chain is built from TRBV7-3 and TRBJ2-1, with D hard to call. Germline assignment: CDR1 SGHTA and CDR2 FQGTGA. The CDR3 consists of 14 residues. Trimming took 2 bases from V and 3 from J, leaving 8 bases between them. DNA for the CDR3: TGTGCCAGCAGCTTAGACCCCGTCTACAATGAGCAGTTCTTC. Protein: CASSLDPVYNEQFF.

The chain couples TRBV5-1 to TRBJ2-7; 8 positions match TRBD1. CDR3 length: 15 residues. Trimming cost V 2 bases and J 4 bases; bases outside gene matches: 8. Germline lookup yields CDR1 SGHRS and CDR2 YFSETQ. The CDR3, as DNA: TGCGCCAGCAGCTTCGGACAGGGTCAGTGGTACGAGCAGTACTTC. Translation gives CASSFGQGQWYEQYF.

Details on this clone: Different DNA sequences within this sample yield the same CDR3. This chain joins TRBV5-8 and TRBJ2-7; unclear D gene. The germline V gene has CDR1 SGHTS and CDR2 YDEGEE. V was shortened by 1 base and J by 4 bases, with 6 bases between the two germline ends. The CDR3 runs 12 residues. The CDR3 nucleotides read TGTGCCAGCAGCTTGCGTGGATACGAGCAGTACTTC. It specifies CASSLRGYEQYF.